The source of this T cell receptor (beta chain) is a study of T-cell memory formation after mild COVID-19. Study as a whole: The two donors had largely donor-specific TCR clusters.

This CDR3 comprises 16 residues. The germline V gene has CDR1 MGHRA and CDR2 YSYEKL. V trimming: 3 bases; J trimming: 4 bases; junction bases outside the gene matches: 4. Broader study findings: Pre-infection memory contained some responding clones, which suggested that cross-reactive memory had joined. Among clones peaking at day 37 in the second wave, SARS-CoV-2 specificity remained unconfirmed. Mainly CM and EM harbored the contracting CD4+ clones; mainly EMRA harbored the CD8+ ones.

TCRdb fed the 5' RACE reads into MiXCR, producing one record per CDR3 protein. Among 400,000 to 450,000 distinct CDR3 sequences listed, 18% were seen once. This clonotype has more than one count but fewer than ten. Its target is not known. Material for sequencing was PBMCs or a T cell subset sorted from them (not recorded which). The receptor comes from a man aged 18 to 30 who had mild COVID-19 (a few samples of this study predate the infection). Cell type and time point are not known. This chain uses TRBV4-1 with TRBJ2-1; TRBD2 agrees at 12 bases. This CDR3 is CASSHQLAGGYNEQFF. The CDR3 region has the DNA TGCGCCAGCAGCCACCAACTAGCGGGGGGTTACAATGAGCAGTTCTTC.